These 30 T cell receptor beta chains share one sample of origin, sequenced in a study of blood T cell repertoires in COVID-19. Sequencing used immunoSEQ multiplex PCR; TCRdb keeps in-frame clones, though not all of them. The sample lists around 150,000 clones; nearly 80% were seen once. The sample was PBMCs or T cells enriched from blood (not recorded which). These receptors came from a woman between 50 and 59 years old who had recovered from COVID-19.

This clone was counted between two and nine times. The rearrangement uses TRBV29-1 and TRBJ1-1; D gene unclear. Trimming removed 4 bases at V and 4 bases at J, with 10 bases between. Germline V gene sequence: CDR1 SQVTM, CDR2 ANQGSEA. The CDR3 loop spans 12 amino acids. The CDR3 DNA is TGCAGCGTTGTGTGGAGCGGCACTGAAGCTTTCTTT. Residues: CSVVWSGTEAFF.

The J gene is TRBJ1-4, the V gene TRBV7-8; TRBD1 aligns across 11 bases. CDR3 length: 18 residues. CDR1 is SGHVS, CDR2 FQNEAQ, per germline. Losses at the gene ends were 6 bases for V and 6 bases for J; bases not matched to a gene: 15. The CDR3 loop reads CASRRPPDRGRSDEKLFF. For the CDR3, the DNA is TGTGCCAGCAGACGCCCGCCGGACAGGGGGCGGTCTGATGAAAAACTGTTTTTT.

The V and J genes are TRBV7-9 and TRBJ2-7, with 8 bases fitting TRBD1. V dropped 5 bases and J dropped 5; count of bases not matched to a gene: 11. Germline assignment: CDR1 SEHNR and CDR2 FQNEAQ (reference sequence). This CDR3 spans 15 amino acids. The CDR3 nucleotides read TGTGCCAGCAGCCTACAGGACAGGGCAGGGGACGAGCAGTACTTC. Translating gives CASSLQDRAGDEQYF.

The chain carries TRBV3-1 (or the pseudogene TRBV3-2) and TRBJ2-1; D possibly corresponds to TRBD1 (5 bases). V was pared by 1 base and J by 6 bases, with 13 bases between. Germline-derived CDR1 and CDR2 are LGHDT and YNNKEL (reference sequence). This CDR3 has 15 amino acids. CDR3 DNA sequence: TGTGCCAGCAGCCAAGGAAGGGGTCGAAGCAATGAGCAGTTCTTC. It specifies CASSQGRGRSNEQFF.

The sample holds one count of this clone. The J gene is TRBJ1-2, the V gene TRBV28; tentatively, D is TRBD1 (6 bases). The CDR3 is 16 amino acids. Between the trimmed V and J ends, which lost 2 bases and 3 bases, there was a span of 16 bases. CDR1 is MDHEN and CDR2 is SYDVKM in the germline V gene. The CDR3 is CASSLRGRGRDYGYTF. CDR3 nucleotides: TGTGCCAGCAGTTTAAGGGGCAGGGGAAGGGACTATGGCTACACCTTC.

This clone was counted a few times. The CDR3, as DNA: TGTGCCAGCAGCCATGCCGGGACAGGGGGCCGGACCGGGGAGCTGTTTTTT. Translation: CASSHAGTGGRTGELFF. The chain carries TRBV4-2 and TRBJ2-2; TRBD1 matches at 12 bases. Trimming at V came to 3 bases and at J to 5 bases, leaving 7 bases not matched to a gene. Germline-derived CDR1 and CDR2 are LGHNA and YNFKEQ. This CDR3 has 17 amino acids.

This chain connects TRBV28 to TRBJ2-5; 8 bases agree with TRBD1. There are 15 residues in the CDR3. Germline assignment: CDR1 MDHEN and CDR2 SYDVKM. J was trimmed by 5 bases and V by 5 bases; bases with no gene match: 10. CDR3 nucleotide sequence: TGTGCCAGCAGTCCTCTGACAGGGGAAAAGGAGACCCAGTACTTC. It encodes CASSPLTGEKETQYF.

V is TRBV13 and J is TRBJ1-3; D may be TRBD1 (6 bases). Germline CDR1 reads PRHDT; CDR2 reads FYEKMQ (reference sequence). The CDR3 totals 15 residues. Trimming removed 0 bases from V and 2 bases from J, with 8 bases in between. CDR3: CASSLGAGAGNTIYF. For the CDR3, the DNA is TGTGCCAGCAGCTTAGGGGCAGGGGCTGGAAACACCATATATTTT.

The rearrangement uses TRBV24-1 and TRBJ2-1; TRBD2 aligns across 13 bases. This CDR3 has 21 residues. J gave up 3 bases and V 3 bases, and 16 bases lay outside the gene matches. The V gene's germline CDR1 is KGHDR and CDR2 SFDVKD. CDR3 coding DNA: TGTGCCACCAGTGATCCGAGCTGGACTAGCGGGAGCCCCGCTGGCTACAATGAGCAGTTCTTC. The encoded protein is CATSDPSWTSGSPAGYNEQFF.

The J gene is TRBJ2-7, the V gene TRBV29-1; 8 bases agree with TRBD2. CDR1 is SQVTM, CDR2 ANQGSEA, per germline. The CDR3 consists of 16 residues. Trimming cost V 4 bases and J 2 bases; bases outside gene matches: 13. In nucleotides, the CDR3 is TGCAGCGTTGGGGAGGTTCGGGAGGGCATAACCTACGAGCAGTACTTC. Its translation: CSVGEVREGITYEQYF.

V is TRBV18 and J is TRBJ2-1, with TRBD2 as a possible D gene (5 bases). Germline CDR1 and CDR2: KGHSH and LQKENI. The CDR3 covers 16 residues. V gave up 1 base and J gave up 2 bases, with 12 bases separating them. The CDR3 is CASSPRRDFTYNEQFF. Written as DNA, the CDR3 is TGTGCCAGCTCACCACGTCGGGATTTTACCTACAATGAGCAGTTCTTC.

The genes are TRBV9 and TRBJ1-4; tentatively, D is TRBD1 (6 bases). The V and J ends lost 5 bases and 1 base respectively, with 18 bases between them. Germline V gene sequence: CDR1 SGDLS, CDR2 YYNGEE. The CDR3 extends over 17 amino acids. CDR3 DNA sequence: TGTGCCAGCAGAACCCGGACGATCAGGGGAACTAATGAAAAACTGTTTTTT. It translates to CASRTRTIRGTNEKLFF.

V is TRBV19 and J is TRBJ1-6, with D hard to call. With 1 base removed from V and 0 bases from J, the gap between germline ends came to 10 bases. This CDR3 contains 17 residues. Germline lookup yields CDR1 LNHDA and CDR2 SQIVND (reference sequence). As DNA, the CDR3 is TGTGCCAGTAGTATAGGGCCGAAAAGCTCCTATAATTCACCCCTCCACTTT. Its translation is CASSIGPKSSYNSPLHF.

This chain joins TRBV6-6 and TRBJ2-7; 8 nucleotides agree with TRBD2. The CDR3 has 16 residues. Germline loops: CDR1 MNHNY, CDR2 SVGAGI (reference sequence). Unmatched junction bases numbered 11, after V lost 2 bases and J lost 5 bases. The CDR3 nucleotides read TGTGCCAGCAGTTACCCAGTTAGGCGGGGGGAGGACGAGCAGTACTTC. Translating gives CASSYPVRRGEDEQYF.

The chain employs TRBV3-1 (or the pseudogene TRBV3-2) and TRBJ2-7; TRBD2 agrees at 11 bases. The CDR3 spans 15 residues. CDR1 is LGHDT, CDR2 YNNKEL, per germline (reference sequence). J was trimmed by 4 bases and V by 6 bases; bases with no gene match: 8. This chain's CDR3 is CASSFPGTSGYEQYF. CDR3 coding DNA: TGTGCCAGCAGTTTCCCCGGGACTAGCGGTTACGAGCAGTACTTC.

V and J are TRBV4-1 and TRBJ2-3; D may be TRBD2 (5 bases). Germline V CDR1 and CDR2: MGHRA, YSYEKL. This CDR3 comprises 13 residues. V was cut by 1 base and J by 3 bases, with 5 bases left in between. The CDR3 reads CASSQAGTDTQYF. The CDR3, as DNA: TGCGCCAGCAGCCAAGCGGGGACAGATACGCAGTATTTT.

V usage is TRBV7-9 and J usage is TRBJ2-1; 13 bases match TRBD2. The V and J ends lost 5 bases and 8 bases, in that order; junction bases with no gene match: 9. The CDR3 covers 16 residues. Per the germline V gene, CDR1 is SEHNR and CDR2 is FQNEAQ (reference sequence). Here the CDR3 reads CASSPRGTSGKDEQFF. The CDR3 nucleotides read TGTGCCAGCAGCCCTAGGGGGACTAGCGGGAAAGATGAGCAGTTCTTC.

This clone has only a few counts. DNA of the CDR3: TGTGCCAGCAGCTCTGGTGGAGGGCGGAACACTGAAGCTTTCTTT. Residues: CASSSGGGRNTEAFF. The J gene is TRBJ1-1, the V gene TRBV11-3; D remains ambiguous. CDR3 length: 15 amino acids. With 4 bases removed from V and 1 base from J, the gap between germline ends came to 13 bases. CDR1 is SGHNT and CDR2 is YENEEA in the germline V gene.

The chain combines TRBV5-1 with TRBJ2-1, with 11 bases aligning to TRBD2. This CDR3 spans 16 amino acids. The V gene end was trimmed by 4 bases and the J gene end by 7 bases; junction bases not matched to a gene: 10. Germline CDR1 SGHRS, CDR2 YFSETQ. CDR3 residues: CASSARLAGSRNEQFF. CDR3 DNA: TGCGCCAGCAGCGCCAGACTAGCGGGAAGTAGGAATGAGCAGTTCTTC.

V gene TRBV29-1 combines with J gene TRBJ2-1; a weak D match, TRBD1 (7 bases). Germline-derived CDR1 and CDR2 are SQVTM and ANQGSEA. CDR3 length: 12 amino acids. V was trimmed by 1 base and J by 9 bases, leaving 10 bases between them. CDR3 DNA sequence: TGCAGCGTTGAAGTCCAGGGGGGTGAGCAGTTCTTC. This gives the protein CSVEVQGGEQFF.

The chain has TRBV12-3 or TRBV12-4 and TRBJ1-3; no clear D. The CDR3 has 13 residues. V gave up 3 bases and J gave up 0 bases, with 3 bases separating them. The CDR3 sequence: CASSFSSGNTIYF. The DNA for the CDR3 is TGTGCCAGCAGTTTCAGCTCTGGAAACACCATATATTTT.

This clone was seen once. The rearrangement uses TRBV6-5 and TRBJ1-2; 7 bases are a match to TRBD1. This CDR3 is 13 amino acids long. Germline CDR1 MNHEY, CDR2 SVGAGI. J was trimmed by 12 bases and V by 5 bases; bases with no gene match: 12. The CDR3 DNA sequence: TGTGCCAGCAGTCGCGGACAGGCTATACCCAACACCTTC. It yields the protein CASSRGQAIPNTF.

The V and J genes are TRBV10-1 and TRBJ2-7; D is perhaps TRBD2 (7 bases). This CDR3 contains 15 residues. Trimming removed 3 bases from V and 5 bases from J, with 17 bases in between. The germline CDR1 and CDR2 sequences are WNHNN and SYGVQD (reference sequence). In nucleotides, the CDR3 is TGCGCCAGCAGTGACGGGGGGCGGCATTGGAACGAGCAGTACTTC. Protein sequence: CASSDGGRHWNEQYF.

This clone was seen a handful of times. The chain joins TRBV5-8 to TRBJ2-2; TRBD2 matches at 11 bases. Trimming cost V 1 base and J 5 bases; bases outside gene matches: 7. The CDR3 extends over 17 amino acids. Germline CDR1 and CDR2: SGHTS and YDEGEE. The CDR3 DNA reads TGTGCCAGCAGCTTGTCTTTAGCGGGGGGGCCTACCGGGGAGCTGTTTTTT. The encoded protein is CASSLSLAGGPTGELFF.

The chain has TRBV9 and TRBJ1-1, with no clear D. V was trimmed by 4 bases and J by 2 bases, leaving 9 bases between them. This CDR3 contains 13 residues. Germline V gene sequence: CDR1 SGDLS, CDR2 YYNGEE. The CDR3 nucleotides are TGTGCCAGCAGCTTAGACACCAACACTGAAGCTTTCTTT. Its translation: CASSLDTNTEAFF.

This clone has just a few counts. This chain uses TRBV6-5 with TRBJ1-4; D is unclear. The CDR3 is 15 residues long. V gave up 0 bases and J gave up 0 bases, with 5 bases separating them. The germline gives CDR1 MNHEY, CDR2 SVGAGI. CDR3 in DNA: TGTGCCAGCAGTTACTCCCAGGCAACTAATGAAAAACTGTTTTTT. Its protein is CASSYSQATNEKLFF.

The chain employs TRBV28 and TRBJ2-7; a possible D gene is TRBD2 (6 bases). Germline V gives CDR1 MDHEN, CDR2 SYDVKM. There are 15 residues in the CDR3. The ends were cut back, 7 bases at V and 3 bases at J, with 19 bases in the middle. The CDR3 coding sequence is TGTGCCAGCACCCTCACTAGCAATCCCCGCTACGAGCAGTACTTC. It is translated as CASTLTSNPRYEQYF. The full variable domain, rest sourced from reference TRBV28 and TRBJ2-7, is DVKVTQSSRYLVKRTGEKVFLECVQDMDHENMFWYRQDPGLGLRLIYFSYDVKMKEKGDIPEGYSVSREKKERFSLILESASTNQTSMYLCASTLTSNPRYEQYFGPGTRLTVT.

This chain joins TRBV24-1 and TRBJ1-3, with D tentatively TRBD1 (6 bases). Trimming took off 2 bases at V and 1 base at J, with 23 bases between the two ends. The CDR3 is made up of 20 amino acids. The V gene's germline CDR1 is KGHDR and CDR2 SFDVKD. The CDR3 here is CATSDCWTVQSLRSGNTIYF. For the CDR3, the DNA is TGTGCCACCAGTGATTGCTGGACAGTACAATCTCTTAGGTCTGGAAACACCATATATTTT.

This rearrangement joins TRBV28 to TRBJ1-6; 10 bases map to TRBD1. Germline values: CDR1 MDHEN, CDR2 SYDVKM. Trimming took 7 bases from V and 7 from J; bases not matched to a gene: 7. This CDR3 has 15 amino acids. The CDR3 nucleotides read TGTGCCAGCATTCCGGGGACAGGGGAGAATTCACCCCTCCACTTT. It translates to CASIPGTGENSPLHF.

Only a few counts were recorded for this clone. This chain joins TRBV27 and TRBJ2-5; 9 bases align to TRBD2. Germline V gene sequence: CDR1 MNHEY, CDR2 SMNVEV (reference sequence). J was trimmed by 0 bases and V by 5 bases; bases with no gene match: 10. The CDR3 runs to 17 residues. For the CDR3, the DNA is TGTGCCAGCAGTCCCAGGGCGGGAGGGGGGAACCAAGAGACCCAGTACTTC. This codes for CASSPRAGGGNQETQYF.